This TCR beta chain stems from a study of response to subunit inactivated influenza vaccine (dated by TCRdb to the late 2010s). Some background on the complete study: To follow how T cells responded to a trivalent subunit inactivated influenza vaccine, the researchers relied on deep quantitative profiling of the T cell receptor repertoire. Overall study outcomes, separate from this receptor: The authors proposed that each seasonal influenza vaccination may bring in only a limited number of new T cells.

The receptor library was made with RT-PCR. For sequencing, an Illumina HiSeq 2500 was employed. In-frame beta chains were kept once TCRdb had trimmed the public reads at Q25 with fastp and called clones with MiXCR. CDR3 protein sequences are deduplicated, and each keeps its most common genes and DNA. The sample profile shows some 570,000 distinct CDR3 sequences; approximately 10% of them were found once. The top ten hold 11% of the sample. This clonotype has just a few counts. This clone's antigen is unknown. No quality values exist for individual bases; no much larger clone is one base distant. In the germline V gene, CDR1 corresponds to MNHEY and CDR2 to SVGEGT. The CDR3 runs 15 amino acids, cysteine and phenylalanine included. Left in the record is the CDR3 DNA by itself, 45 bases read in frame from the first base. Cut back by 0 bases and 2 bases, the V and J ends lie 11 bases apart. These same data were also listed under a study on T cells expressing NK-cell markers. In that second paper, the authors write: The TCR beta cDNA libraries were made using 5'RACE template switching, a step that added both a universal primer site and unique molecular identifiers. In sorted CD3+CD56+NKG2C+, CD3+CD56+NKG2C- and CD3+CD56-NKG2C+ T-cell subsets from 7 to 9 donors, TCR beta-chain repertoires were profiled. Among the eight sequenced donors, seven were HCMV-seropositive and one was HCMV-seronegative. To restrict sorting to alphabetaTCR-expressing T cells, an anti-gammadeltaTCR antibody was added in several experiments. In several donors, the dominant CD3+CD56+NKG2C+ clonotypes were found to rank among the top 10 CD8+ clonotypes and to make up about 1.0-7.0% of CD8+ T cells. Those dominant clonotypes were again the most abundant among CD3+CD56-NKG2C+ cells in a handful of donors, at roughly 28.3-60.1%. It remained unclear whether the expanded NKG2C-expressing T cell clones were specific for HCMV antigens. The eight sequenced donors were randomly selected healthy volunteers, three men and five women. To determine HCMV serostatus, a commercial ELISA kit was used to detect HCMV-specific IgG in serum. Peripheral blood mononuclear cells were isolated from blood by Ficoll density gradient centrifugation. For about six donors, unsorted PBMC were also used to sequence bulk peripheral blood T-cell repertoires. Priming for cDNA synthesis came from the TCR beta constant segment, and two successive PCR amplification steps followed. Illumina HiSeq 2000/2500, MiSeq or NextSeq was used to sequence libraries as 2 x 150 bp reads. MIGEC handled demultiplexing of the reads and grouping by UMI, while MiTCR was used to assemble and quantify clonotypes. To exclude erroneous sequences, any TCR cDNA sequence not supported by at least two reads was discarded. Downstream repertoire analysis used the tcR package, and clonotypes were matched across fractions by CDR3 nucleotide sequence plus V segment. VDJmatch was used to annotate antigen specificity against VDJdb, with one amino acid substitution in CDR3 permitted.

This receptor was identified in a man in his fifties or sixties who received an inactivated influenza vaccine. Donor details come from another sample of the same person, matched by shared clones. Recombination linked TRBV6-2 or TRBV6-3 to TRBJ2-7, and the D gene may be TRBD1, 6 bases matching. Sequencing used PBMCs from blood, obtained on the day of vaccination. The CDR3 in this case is CASSYSVQGPYEQYF. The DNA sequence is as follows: TGTGCCAGCAGTTACTCGGTACAGGGACCCTACGAGCAGTACTTC.